This TCR beta chain was captured by sequencing in a study of tumor-infiltrating lymphocytes in oesophageal squamous cell carcinoma. CDR3 length equals 16 residues. Germline V lookup: CDR1 SGHTA, CDR2 FQGNSA. A single record per CDR3 protein comes from TCRdb applying MiXCR to the PCR reads. The repertoire holds under 20,000 distinct CDR3 sequences, with 35% to 45% as singletons. The chain has TRBV7-2 and TRBJ2-4, with TRBD2 identical over 10 bases. With the DNA end fitting TRBJ2-7 better, the J assignment may be wrong. Sample: esophageal tumor tissue. This TCR was sampled from a male donor with esophageal squamous cell carcinoma. The CDR3 DNA reads TGTGCCAGCAGCTTATCTAGCGGGAGAGGTAGCTACGAGCAGTACTTC. This gives the protein CASSLSSGRGSYEQYF.